This T cell receptor (beta chain) was sequenced for a study of post-analysis software for immune sequencing data. In the study overall: Several disease courses (relapsing-remitting, secondary progressive and progressive-relapsing) of multiple sclerosis were included. General study results and limits: With TRBV5-6, TRBV5-1 and TRBV20-1 included, roughly five TRBV segments were more frequent in patients than in controls.

Concerning this clonotype itself: Antigen: not known.

Looked up from germline, CDR1 is LGHNA and CDR2 is YNFKEQ. The CDR3 covers 15 residues. TCR beta cDNA libraries included unique molecular identifiers. Roughly 500,000 cDNA molecules were obtained per 1 to 10 million input T cells. TCRdb called the PCR reads again in MiXCR, with one record for every CDR3 protein. The sample carries approximately 660,000 distinct CDR3 sequences, approximately 60% recorded once. Sequenced input: blood. The chain combines TRBV4-2 with TRBJ2-7; D gene unclear. The J call is uncertain, as TRBJ2-5 better fits the DNA end. This TCR was sampled from a girl aged 2 to 10 with multiple sclerosis. The CDR3 DNA reads as TGTGCCAGCAGCCAAGCCCCCGACGGAAAAGAGACCCAGTACTTC. This translates into CASSQAPDGKETQYF.